This entry lists 32 T cell receptor beta chains sequenced from one sample in a study of human T cells and chemical hapten exposure. Time point: patch test 3, about 24 weeks after DPC sensitization. Treatment here: therapeutic diphenylcyclopropenone sensitization with weekly scalp DPC. TCRdb itself ran the RACE reads through MiXCR, one entry per CDR3 protein. The data hold tens of thousands of distinct CDR3 sequences, with roughly 10% observed a single time. The material sequenced was whole blood, taken in connection with sensitization to the hapten diphenylcyclopropenone (DPC). The receptors come from a woman in her fifties or sixties with alopecia areata. Some clones in this sample may be carry-over from other donors' samples.

This clonotype was counted at least ten times. V gene TRBV6-2 or TRBV6-3 combines with J gene TRBJ2-2, with D unresolved. Germline V CDR1 and CDR2: MNHEY, SVGEGT. The CDR3 runs 12 residues. V was clipped by 4 bases and J by 0 bases, with 0 bases between them. The CDR3, as DNA: TGTGCCAGCAGTTCGAACACCGGGGAGCTGTTTTTT. This translates into CASSSNTGELFF.

This clonotype turned up a few times. CDR3 nucleotide sequence: TGTGCCAGCAGAGTAGGTGGCGGGATTAGAACAGATACGCAGTATTTT. This sequence encodes CASRVGGGIRTDTQYF. The V and J genes are TRBV11-2 and TRBJ2-3; possible D gene TRBD2, 6 bases. The V end was cut by 6 bases, the J end by 3 bases, with 19 bases between. The CDR3 consists of 16 residues. Germline V lookup: CDR1 SGHAT, CDR2 FQNNGV.

This clonotype was seen ten or more times. The chain combines TRBV20-1 with TRBJ2-4; TRBD2 matches at 12 bases. Germline V lookup: CDR1 DFQATT, CDR2 SNEGSKA (reference sequence). V lost 5 bases, J lost 5 bases, and 7 bases stayed unmatched. The CDR3 extends over 15 amino acids. The CDR3: CSAGGASGRENIQYF. CDR3 nucleotides: TGCAGTGCTGGGGGGGCTAGCGGGAGGGAAAACATTCAGTACTTC.

This clonotype was counted at least ten times. The chain couples TRBV20-1 to TRBJ1-6; D is unresolved. The CDR3 sequence is 14 residues long. Germline V lookup: CDR1 DFQATT, CDR2 SNEGSKA (reference sequence). V was pared by 2 bases and J by 5 bases, with 10 bases between. In DNA form, the CDR3 reads TGCAGTGCTAGAAGGGAATCCGATAATTCACCCCTCCACTTT. This encodes CSARRESDNSPLHF.

This clonotype was recorded a few times. The chain is built from TRBV7-3 and TRBJ2-1; TRBD2 matches at 12 bases. The trim removed 4 bases at V and 4 bases at J, leaving 8 bases unmatched. This CDR3 spans 17 amino acids. Per the germline V gene, CDR1 is SGHTA and CDR2 is FQGTGA. In nucleotides, the CDR3 is TGTGCCAGCAGCTGGACTAGCGGGGCGGGCCTTTACAATGAGCAGTTCTTC. Translation: CASSWTSGAGLYNEQFF.

This clonotype was seen more than once but under ten times. The CDR3 sequence: CASSLSQGTYNEQFF. In DNA, the CDR3 is TGTGCCAGCAGCTTATCACAGGGTACCTACAATGAGCAGTTCTTC. V and J are TRBV7-3 and TRBJ2-1, with a possible D match to TRBD1 (6 bases). Germline CDR1 and CDR2: SGHTA and FQGTGA. V lost 2 bases to trimming and J lost 2 bases, with 10 bases between them. The CDR3 has 15 amino acids.

There are many counts of this clonotype. V is TRBV10-3 and J is TRBJ2-3; 10 bases are shared with TRBD1. The CDR3 covers 15 residues. The junction had 7 bases not matched to a gene; V was cut back by 6 bases and J by 4 bases. Germline lookup yields CDR1 ENHRY and CDR2 SYGVKD. The CDR3 reads CAISARDRGADTQYF. In nucleotides, the CDR3 is TGTGCCATCAGCGCCCGGGACAGGGGCGCAGATACGCAGTATTTT.

V usage is TRBV3-1 and J usage is TRBJ2-1, with D possibly being TRBD1 or TRBD2 (6 bases each). The CDR3 runs to 17 residues. Germline V gene lookup returns CDR1 LGHDT and CDR2 YNNKEL (reference sequence). The V end lost 0 bases, the J end lost 4 bases, and 16 bases lay between the germline ends. CDR3 DNA sequence: TGTGCCAGCAGCCAAGATCTAGGCGGAGGGGGGTACAATGAGCAGTTCTTC. This codes for CASSQDLGGGGYNEQFF.

A few counts support this clonotype. This sequence joins TRBV10-3 and TRBJ2-3; 10 positions agree with TRBD1. This CDR3 spans 15 amino acids. V lost 6 bases to trimming and J lost 2 bases; unmatched junction nucleotides: 5. Germline V CDR1 and CDR2: ENHRY, SYGVKD. The chain's CDR3 is CAISGTGASTDTQYF. DNA of the CDR3: TGTGCCATCAGCGGGACAGGGGCCTCCACAGATACGCAGTATTTT.

There are many counts of this clonotype. The chain combines TRBV29-1 with TRBJ1-1; D is uncertain. Germline V lookup: CDR1 SQVTM, CDR2 ANQGSEA. The CDR3 runs 12 residues. The germline V and J ends were trimmed by 8 bases and 4 bases, with 14 bases remaining between them. In nucleotides, the CDR3 is TGCAGCTCCGCCGCGGGTGGCACTGAAGCTTTCTTT. Translation: CSSAAGGTEAFF.

In its sample, this clonotype was seen a few times. The chain carries TRBV7-2 and TRBJ2-6, with D perhaps assigned TRBD1 or TRBD2 (5 bases each). The CDR3 covers 16 residues. The V gene's germline CDR1 is SGHTA and CDR2 FQGNSA. The ends were cut back, 5 bases at V and 0 bases at J, with 11 bases in the middle. The CDR3 is CASSRGRISGANVLTF. The CDR3 DNA sequence: TGTGCCAGCAGCCGGGGACGTATCTCTGGGGCCAACGTCCTGACTTTC.

The gene calls are TRBV5-1 and TRBJ2-7, with a weak D call TRBD1 (5 bases). CDR3 length: 13 amino acids. Germline V lookup: CDR1 SGHRS, CDR2 YFSETQ. V was shortened by 3 bases and J by 5 bases, with 12 bases between the two germline ends. CDR3: CASSWGASDEQYF. The CDR3 DNA reads TGCGCCAGCAGCTGGGGCGCGTCCGACGAGCAGTACTTC.

This clonotype was recorded many times. The V gene is TRBV7-8, the J gene TRBJ2-1; 7 bases agree with TRBD2. J was trimmed by 7 bases and V by 5 bases; bases with no gene match: 14. Germline CDR1 and CDR2: SGHVS and FQNEAQ. This CDR3 comprises 16 residues. CDR3 loop: CASSGGGGLVFNEQFF. In DNA, the CDR3 is TGTGCCAGCAGCGGAGGTGGAGGACTAGTCTTTAATGAGCAGTTCTTC.

As to this clonotype: This may be a read error, as it is one base from a much larger clone. The rearrangement links TRBV4-1 to TRBJ2-7, with D maybe TRBD1 (6 bases). The CDR3 loop spans 17 amino acids. The germline gives CDR1 MGHRA, CDR2 YSYEKL. The CDR3 protein is CSSSQDARDTSSYEQYF. CDR3 sequence (DNA): TGCTCCAGCAGCCAAGATGCGAGGGACACCAGCTCCTACGAGCAGTACTTC.

This clonotype has ten or more counts. The rearrangement joins TRBV18 to TRBJ1-1, with D perhaps TRBD1 (5 bases). The CDR3 is 14 amino acids. Trimming took 2 bases from V and 1 from J, leaving 8 bases between them. The germline V gene has CDR1 KGHSH and CDR2 LQKENI. CDR3 region: CASSPFTGNTEAFF. The CDR3 region has the DNA TGTGCCAGCTCACCATTTACAGGGAACACTGAAGCTTTCTTT.

This clonotype was found many times. V gene TRBV6-5 combines with J gene TRBJ1-6; D call uncertain. V was trimmed by 4 bases and J by 14 bases, leaving 12 bases between them. Germline CDR1 and CDR2: MNHEY and SVGAGI. The CDR3 totals 12 residues. CDR3 amino acids: CASSFLGGTLHF. DNA of the CDR3: TGTGCCAGCAGTTTTTTGGGAGGGACCCTCCACTTT.

In its sample, this clonotype was seen a few times. The rearrangement links TRBV6-5 to TRBJ1-6; the D gene is possibly TRBD1 (6 bases). Trimming removed 4 bases at V and 9 bases at J, with 10 bases between. Germline V lookup: CDR1 MNHEY, CDR2 SVGAGI. The length of the CDR3 is 13 residues. The CDR3 is CASSSGGGSPLHF. The CDR3 DNA sequence: TGTGCCAGCAGTTCCGGGGGCGGTTCACCCCTCCACTTT.

V is TRBV29-1 and J is TRBJ2-1, with 7 nucleotides matching TRBD1. After removal of 7 bases from V and 5 bases from J, the junction contained 14 bases not matched to a gene. The CDR3 totals 15 residues. The germline CDR1 and CDR2 sequences are SQVTM and ANQGSEA. The CDR3 region has the DNA TGCAGCGCCGTAGGGGTAGGGGGCTGGGACAATGAGCAGTTCTTC. This codes for CSAVGVGGWDNEQFF.

The rearrangement joins TRBV9 to TRBJ2-7, with D possibly TRBD1 on 6 matching bases. CDR1 is SGDLS and CDR2 is YYNGEE in the germline V gene. V was clipped by 0 bases and J by 6 bases, with 19 bases between them. The CDR3 loop spans 16 amino acids. The chain's CDR3 is CASSVVGTTRLSEQYF. CDR3 in DNA: TGTGCCAGCAGCGTAGTAGGGACAACTAGGCTCAGCGAGCAGTACTTC.

The chain combines TRBV12-3 or TRBV12-4 with TRBJ2-5, with D maybe TRBD1 (5 bases). V dropped 9 bases and J dropped 7 bases, with 21 bases sitting between them. CDR3 length: 14 residues. The CDR3 bases are TGTGCCAGTTCCCCAGGGTCCGTTTTCGGGACCCAGTACTTC. Its translation: CASSPGSVFGTQYF.

This clonotype occurred a few times. This chain connects TRBV2 to TRBJ2-3; 7 nucleotides line up with TRBD1. Germline CDR1 SNHLY, CDR2 FYNNEI. The V segment lost 6 bases and the J segment 0 bases; nucleotides outside the gene matches: 6. The CDR3 contains 15 residues. DNA for the CDR3: TGTGCCAGCAGAACCCACAGGGGTAGCACAGATACGCAGTATTTT. Its translation is CASRTHRGSTDTQYF. Filled out from reference TRBV2 and TRBJ2-3, the complete variable domain reads EPEVTQTPSHQVTQMGQEVILRCVPISNHLYFYWYRQILGQKVEFLVSFYNNEISEKSEIFDDQFSVERPDGSNFTLKIRSTKLEDSAMYFCASRTHRGSTDTQYFGPGTRLTVL.

This clonotype was seen more than once but under ten times. CDR3 in amino acids: CSARDLRQGARYGYTF. CDR3 nucleotides: TGCAGTGCTAGAGACCTTAGACAGGGGGCGCGGTATGGCTACACCTTC. The J gene is TRBJ1-2, the V gene TRBV20-1, with 10 bases identical to TRBD1. This CDR3 region has 16 residues. The germline CDR1 and CDR2 sequences are DFQATT and SNEGSKA (reference sequence). The V gene end was trimmed by 0 bases and the J gene end by 5 bases; junction bases not matched to a gene: 9.

This clonotype was counted many times. A read error may produce the germline difference seen at one junction end. This sequence joins TRBV7-2 and TRBJ2-3; 7 bases map to TRBD1. From germline, CDR1 is SGHTA and CDR2 FQGNSA. The CDR3 extends over 15 amino acids. The CDR3 DNA is TGTGCCAGCAGGTTAGGGACAGTTAGCACAGATACGCAGTATTTT. As protein: CASRLGTVSTDTQYF.

This clonotype turned up a few times. The rearrangement uses TRBV7-6 and TRBJ2-1; 9 nucleotides match TRBD2. Trimming removed 1 base from V and 3 bases from J; junction bases left unmatched: 1. The CDR3 length is 15 residues. Germline V gives CDR1 SGHVS, CDR2 FNYEAQ. The CDR3 here is CASSLETSGYNEQFF. CDR3 nucleotides: TGTGCCAGCAGCTTAGAGACTAGCGGCTACAATGAGCAGTTCTTC.

The chain uses TRBV5-4 and TRBJ1-2; TRBD1 is a possible D gene (5 bases). The CDR3 covers 14 residues. Trimming left V 0 bases short and J 4 bases short, with 10 bases between. Germline CDR1 and CDR2: SGHNT and YYREEE (reference sequence). The CDR3 region has the DNA TGTGCCAGCAGCTTGGGACAGAGAGCCTATGGCTACACCTTC. Protein sequence: CASSLGQRAYGYTF.

In this sample, this clonotype turned up a few times. The chain combines TRBV28 with TRBJ2-1; no reliable D call. Trimming stripped 10 bases from V and 12 bases from J, with 16 bases between. CDR1 is MDHEN and CDR2 is SYDVKM in the germline V gene. The CDR3 is 11 residues long. Written as DNA, the CDR3 is TGTGCCACAGCCTCACCCTTGGCGCAGTTCTTC. Protein product: CATASPLAQFF. The entire variable domain, with the rest obtained from reference TRBV28 and TRBJ2-1, is as follows: DVKVTQSSRYLVKRTGEKVFLECVQDMDHENMFWYRQDPGLGLRLIYFSYDVKMKEKGDIPEGYSVSREKKERFSLILESASTNQTSMYLCATASPLAQFFGPGTRLTVL.

This clonotype has ten or more counts. The rearrangement joins TRBV6-5 to TRBJ2-5; 7 nucleotides agree with TRBD2. The length of the CDR3 is 16 residues. The germline V gene has CDR1 MNHEY and CDR2 SVGAGI. The trim removed 0 bases at V and 5 bases at J, leaving 9 bases unmatched. As DNA, the CDR3 is TGTGCCAGCAGTTACTCCTGGGCCGGGGGGTTCGAGACCCAGTACTTC. It codes for CASSYSWAGGFETQYF.

The table lists this clonotype with many counts. The chain combines TRBV19 with TRBJ2-7; TRBD2 aligns across 10 bases. The V gene end was trimmed by 6 bases and the J gene end by 7 bases; junction bases not matched to a gene: 9. Germline CDR1 LNHDA, CDR2 SQIVND (reference sequence). The CDR3 length is 14 residues. The CDR3 protein is CASSTSGVPSEQYF. The DNA for the CDR3 is TGTGCCAGTAGCACTAGCGGGGTACCCTCTGAGCAGTACTTC.

The count of this clonotype is one. Its ends do not fully match the called genes, so a read error is possible. The genes are TRBV4-1 and TRBJ2-3, with D hard to call. This CDR3 has 15 residues. Looked up from germline, CDR1 is MGHRA and CDR2 is YSYEKL. CDR3 nucleotides: TGCGCCAGCAGCCCGAACTCACAGTCAAAAGATACGCAGAATTTT. It specifies CASSPNSQSKDTQNF.

This clonotype was seen many times. This sequence joins TRBV2 and TRBJ2-2; a possible D gene is TRBD2 (5 bases). The V gene lost 4 bases and the J gene lost 5 bases, with 14 bases spanning the gap. The germline gives CDR1 SNHLY, CDR2 FYNNEI. This CDR3 is built from 15 residues. The CDR3 here is CASSAEGLGTGELFF. CDR3 in DNA: TGTGCCAGCAGTGCTGAGGGTCTAGGGACCGGGGAGCTGTTTTTT.

This clonotype appeared a few times. The V call is TRBV29-1, the J call TRBJ2-1; 9 nucleotides agree with TRBD1. Germline CDR1 is SQVTM and CDR2 is ANQGSEA. There are 14 residues in the CDR3. J was trimmed by 4 bases and V by 6 bases; bases with no gene match: 7. CDR3 region: CSVGVTGGYNEQFF. The CDR3 DNA sequence: TGCAGCGTCGGCGTGACAGGGGGTTACAATGAGCAGTTCTTC.

This clonotype came up many times. CDR3 DNA: TGCGCCAGCAGCTTGCGGGGCTTGGATCACGAGCAGTACTTC. Translation gives CASSLRGLDHEQYF. This rearrangement joins TRBV5-1 to TRBJ2-7; D possibly matches TRBD1 or TRBD2 (5 bases each). V lost 1 base and J 5 bases, leaving 13 bases between the germline ends. The CDR3 extends over 14 amino acids. Germline CDR1 and CDR2: SGHRS and YFSETQ.